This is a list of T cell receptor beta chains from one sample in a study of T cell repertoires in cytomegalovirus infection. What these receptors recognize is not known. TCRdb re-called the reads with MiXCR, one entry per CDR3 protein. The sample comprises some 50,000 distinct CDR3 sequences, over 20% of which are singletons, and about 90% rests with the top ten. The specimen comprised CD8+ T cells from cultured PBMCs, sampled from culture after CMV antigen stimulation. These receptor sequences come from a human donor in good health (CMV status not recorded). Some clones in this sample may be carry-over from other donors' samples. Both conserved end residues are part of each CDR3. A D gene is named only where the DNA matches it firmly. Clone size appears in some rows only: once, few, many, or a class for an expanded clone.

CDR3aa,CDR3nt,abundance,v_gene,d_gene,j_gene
CASSTLSTGGYGYTF,TGTGCCAGCAGTACCCTTTCGACCGGAGGCTATGGCTACACCTTC,.,TRBV6-1,.,TRBJ1-2
CASSSGLAGFNFETQYF,TGTGCCAGCAGTTCGGGACTAGCGGGGTTTAATTTCGAGACCCAGTACTTC,few,TRBV27,TRBD2,TRBJ2-5
CASSPQGRNQPQHF,TGTGCCAGTAGTCCTCAGGGCCGCAATCAGCCCCAGCATTTT,.,TRBV19,.,TRBJ1-5
CASSFVGPDRTDTQYF,TGTGCCAGCAGCTTTGTGGGGCCTGATCGCACAGATACGCAGTATTTT,many,TRBV13,.,TRBJ2-3
CASSFGTGPWGYTF,TGTGCCAGCAGCTTCGGTACGGGCCCCTGGGGCTACACCTTC,.,TRBV7-9,.,TRBJ1-2
CASSYLSQETQYF,TGTGCCAGCAGTTATCTGAGTCAAGAGACCCAGTACTTC,.,TRBV6-8,.,TRBJ2-5
CASSLNGRAGETQYF,TGTGCCAGCAGCTTAAACGGGAGGGCGGGAGAGACCCAGTACTTC,.,TRBV7-3,TRBD2,TRBJ2-5
CASSFGGAANEQFF,TGTGCCAGCAGTTTCGGGGGCGCAGCAAATGAGCAGTTCTTC,once,TRBV12-3/TRBV12-4,.,TRBJ2-1
CASSSGRKGMNTEAFF,TGTGCCAGCAGCTCGGGACGGAAGGGTATGAACACTGAAGCTTTCTTT,few,TRBV7-2,.,TRBJ1-1
CASSQVLAGGTGELFF,TGCGCCAGCAGCCAAGTCCTAGCGGGAGGGACCGGGGAGCTGTTTTTT,.,TRBV4-3,TRBD2,TRBJ2-2
CASSLVGDTQYF,TGTGCCAGCAGCTTAGTAGGAGATACGCAGTATTTT,.,TRBV7-8,.,TRBJ2-3
CASTPWQGLEQYF,TGTGCCAGCACCCCTTGGCAGGGCCTCGAGCAGTACTTC,.,TRBV27,.,TRBJ2-7
CASRDRDSYEQYF,TGTGCCAGCAGGGACAGGGACTCCTACGAGCAGTACTTC,.,TRBV19,TRBD1,TRBJ2-7
CASSTPGLAINIQYF,TGTGCCAGCAGTACACCGGGACTAGCGATAAACATTCAGTACTTC,.,TRBV6-6,TRBD2,TRBJ2-4
CASSFWDREYLNNEQFF,TGTGCCAGCAGCTTCTGGGACAGGGAATATCTTAACAATGAGCAGTTCTTC,once,TRBV7-8,TRBD1,TRBJ2-1
CASSATGTGGYQPQHF,TGTGCCAGCAGCGCCACCGGGACAGGGGGCTATCAGCCCCAGCATTTT,few,TRBV7-9,TRBD1,TRBJ1-5
CSARGDRGDTEAFF,TGCAGTGCTAGGGGGGACAGGGGGGACACTGAAGCTTTCTTT,.,TRBV20-1,TRBD1,TRBJ1-1
CASSFPGSTDTQYF,TGTGCCAGCAGCTTCCCAGGGAGCACAGATACGCAGTATTTT,few,TRBV5-5,.,TRBJ2-3
CASSPLAGGSKETQYF,TGCGCCAGCAGCCCTTTAGCGGGAGGTAGTAAGGAGACCCAGTACTTC,.,TRBV4-1,TRBD2,TRBJ2-5
CASSVTGQGGETEAFF,TGTGCCAGCAGCGTGACGGGACAGGGGGGCGAAACTGAAGCTTTCTTT,.,TRBV9,TRBD1,TRBJ1-1
CASRILGTLDSYEQYF,TGTGCCAGCAGGATACTCGGGACACTAGACTCCTACGAGCAGTACTTC,.,TRBV6-5,.,TRBJ2-7
CASSSSDSYEQYF,TGTGCCAGCAGCTCCTCTGACAGTTACGAGCAGTACTTC,many,TRBV11-1,.,TRBJ2-7
CASSLGQGTYGYTF,TGTGCCAGCAGCTTAGGACAGGGGACCTATGGCTACACCTTC,.,TRBV7-9,TRBD1,TRBJ1-2
CASSEESGVDYNEQFF,TGTGCCAGCAGCGAGGAGTCGGGGGTGGACTACAATGAGCAGTTCTTC,.,TRBV7-6,.,TRBJ2-1
CASARVDYDNEQFF,TGTGCCAGCGCCCGGGTGGACTATGACAATGAGCAGTTCTTC,many,TRBV7-2,.,TRBJ2-1
CASSLGDRGINSPLHF,TGTGCCAGCAGCTTAGGGGACAGGGGAATAAATTCACCCCTCCACTTT,few,TRBV7-9,TRBD1,TRBJ1-6
CASSWGQAARNTEAFF,TGTGCCAGCAGCTGGGGACAGGCTGCCAGGAACACTGAAGCTTTCTTT,.,TRBV7-9,TRBD1,TRBJ1-1
CASSLERGPLPYNEQFF,TGTGCCAGCAGTTTAGAAAGGGGCCCCCTCCCCTACAATGAGCAGTTCTTC,few,TRBV12-3/TRBV12-4,.,TRBJ2-1
CASSPGPRIEQYF,TGTGCCAGCAGCCCCGGCCCCCGCATCGAGCAGTACTTC,few,TRBV7-2,.,TRBJ2-7
CASSGTNSYEQYF,TGTGCCAGCAGCGGGACTAACTCCTACGAGCAGTACTTC,.,TRBV2,TRBD2,TRBJ2-7
CASSLGGAGETQYF,TGTGCCAGCAGTTTAGGGGGGGCTGGGGAGACCCAGTACTTC,.,TRBV27,.,TRBJ2-5
CASSQGPIYEQYF,TGCGCCAGCAGCCAAGGACCGATCTACGAGCAGTACTTC,.,TRBV4-3,.,TRBJ2-7
CASSLRDRHNEQLF,TGTGCCAGCAGCCTTAGAGACAGGCACAATGAGCAGCTCTTC,few,TRBV7-8,.,TRBJ2-1
CASSQAGEGIGYTF,TGCGCCAGCAGCCAAGCGGGGGAAGGGATAGGCTACACCTTC,few,TRBV4-3,.,TRBJ1-2
CASSSGIPSGSKAGELFF,TGTGCCAGCAGTTCTGGAATTCCTAGCGGGAGTAAGGCCGGGGAGCTGTTTTTT,.,TRBV6-5,TRBD2,TRBJ2-2
CASSLSGGRGTEAFF,TGTGCCAGCAGCTTGAGCGGAGGGAGGGGGACTGAAGCTTTCTTT,.,TRBV7-9,.,TRBJ1-1
CASRQNRGSNQPQHF,TGTGCCAGCCGCCAGAACAGGGGTAGCAATCAGCCCCAGCATTTT,few,TRBV19,TRBD1,TRBJ1-5
CASSTRRGRNTEAFF,TGTGCCAGCAGCACGAGGCGGGGTAGGAACACTGAAGCTTTCTTT,.,TRBV6-2/TRBV6-3,.,TRBJ1-1
CASNQRGLVGEKLFF,TGTGCCAGCAACCAAAGGGGGCTGGTTGGCGAAAAACTGTTTTTT,few,TRBV6-5,TRBD1,TRBJ1-4
CASSQDLSEKLFF,TGCGCCAGCAGCCAAGATCTAAGTGAAAAACTGTTTTTT,few,TRBV4-1,.,TRBJ1-4
CASSSSSRASEKLFF,TGTGCCAGCAGCTCATCGTCCCGGGCAAGTGAAAAACTGTTTTTT,.,TRBV7-9,.,TRBJ1-4
CASSLGLAGSYEQYF,TGTGCCAGCAGCCTGGGACTAGCGGGCTCCTACGAGCAGTACTTC,.,TRBV5-4,TRBD2,TRBJ2-7
CASSYSGGEQFF,TGTGCCAGCAGTTATTCCGGAGGGGAGCAGTTCTTC,few,TRBV6-5,.,TRBJ2-1
CASSGDNLAGTEAFF,TGCGCCAGCAGCGGGGACAATTTGGCTGGCACTGAAGCTTTCTTT,few,TRBV4-1,.,TRBJ1-1
CASSLSSSGGDEQYF,TGTGCCAGCAGCTTATCATCTAGCGGGGGGGACGAGCAGTACTTC,.,TRBV7-6,TRBD2,TRBJ2-7
CATLGGSAWTDTQYF,TGTGCCACCCTTGGCGGCTCCGCCTGGACAGATACGCAGTATTTT,.,TRBV2,.,TRBJ2-3
CASSYSVVREETQYF,TGTGCCAGCAGTTACTCGGTGGTCAGGGAAGAGACCCAGTACTTC,.,TRBV6-6,.,TRBJ2-5
CASSPDGRSGNQPQHF,TGTGCCAGCAGCCCGGACGGCCGTTCGGGCAATCAGCCCCAGCATTTT,.,TRBV7-2,.,TRBJ1-5
CASSERVQETQYF,TGTGCCAGCAGTGAAAGGGTCCAGGAGACCCAGTACTTC,many,TRBV25-1,.,TRBJ2-5
CASSQELRQPPNTEAFF,TGCGCCAGCAGCCAAGAGCTCCGACAGCCCCCGAACACTGAAGCTTTCTTT,.,TRBV4-3,.,TRBJ1-1
CASSSPTESNQPQHF,TGTGCCAGCAGCTCCCCGACGGAGAGCAATCAGCCCCAGCATTTT,many,TRBV7-2,.,TRBJ1-5
CASLNGGNQPQHF,TGTGCCAGCCTCAACGGAGGCAATCAGCCCCAGCATTTT,few,TRBV6-6,.,TRBJ1-5
CASNSFGVGASTDTQYF,TGTGCCAGCAACTCCTTCGGGGTGGGGGCAAGCACAGATACGCAGTATTTT,few,TRBV7-2,.,TRBJ2-3
CASLGSGLDTEAFF,TGTGCCAGCCTTGGGTCCGGGTTAGACACTGAAGCTTTCTTT,once,TRBV7-9,.,TRBJ1-1
CASSFIRREQYF,TGTGCCAGCAGTTTCATTAGGAGGGAGCAGTACTTC,few,TRBV12-3/TRBV12-4,.,TRBJ2-7
CASSPRLQGSGNQPQHF,TGTGCCAGCAGCCCTAGACTCCAGGGTTCTGGCAATCAGCCCCAGCATTTT,many,TRBV7-2,.,TRBJ1-5
CASPGRDEQFF,TGTGCCAGCCCTGGGAGGGATGAGCAGTTCTTC,.,TRBV2,TRBD2,TRBJ2-1
CASRAPDRLYGYTF,TGTGCCAGCAGAGCCCCGGACAGGCTCTATGGCTACACCTTC,few,TRBV7-2,TRBD1,TRBJ1-2
CASSPRTSGANVLTF,TGTGCCAGCAGCCCTCGCACATCTGGGGCCAACGTCCTGACTTTC,.,TRBV7-3,.,TRBJ2-6
CSVSRDRGTYEQYF,TGCAGCGTTAGCCGGGACAGGGGAACCTACGAGCAGTACTTC,few,TRBV29-1,TRBD1,TRBJ2-7